These 28 T cell receptor beta chains share one sample of origin, sequenced in a study of identifying expanded T cells in peripheral blood. The method was immunoSEQ multiplex PCR; TCRdb's version includes in-frame clones alone and lacks a portion of them. The repertoire holds about 81,000 clones, with 84% as singletons. Sequenced material: blood. The receptor source for this set is a person aged 18 to 69 in good health.

This sequence joins TRBV23-1 and TRBJ2-7, with 7 bases lining up with TRBD2. TRBV23-1 is placed among ORFs of uncertain function. The ends lost 4 bases at V and 0 bases at J; junction bases unmatched: 21. The length of the CDR3 is 20 residues. The CDR3 loop is CASSRPPGLRGGISSYEQYF. The CDR3, as DNA: TGCGCCAGCAGTCGGCCGCCGGGCCTAAGGGGAGGGATTAGCTCCTACGAGCAGTACTTC.

The CDR3 loop reads CASSLGLATDTQYF. CDR3 coding DNA: TGTGCCAGCAGCCTCGGACTAGCCACAGATACGCAGTATTTT. The chain carries TRBV14 and TRBJ2-3, with 8 bases that match TRBD2. The CDR3 runs 14 residues. CDR1 SGHDN and CDR2 FVKESK come from the germline V gene. Trimming cost V 4 bases and J 2 bases; bases outside gene matches: 2. Complete variable domain (other parts from reference TRBV14 and TRBJ2-3): EAGVTQFPSHSVIEKGQTVTLRCDPISGHDNLYWYRRVMGKEIKFLLHFVKESKQDESGMPNNRFLAERTGGTYSTLKVQPAELEDSGVYFCASSLGLATDTQYFGPGTRLTVL.

The chain carries TRBV4-3 and TRBJ2-1; the match to TRBD2 covers 10 bases. Germline V gene lookup returns CDR1 LGHNA and CDR2 YSLEER. After removal of 2 bases from V and 6 bases from J, the junction contained 10 bases not matched to a gene. The CDR3 runs 17 residues. The CDR3 DNA follows: TGCGCCAGCAGCCAAAGCCCGCTAGCGGGAGTTGGCAATGAGCAGTTCTTC. Translating it yields CASSQSPLAGVGNEQFF.

The gene calls are TRBV6-6 and TRBJ1-2; D is uncertain. V dropped 5 bases and J dropped 4 bases, with 11 bases sitting between them. Germline CDR1 and CDR2: MNHNY and SVGAGI (reference sequence). This CDR3 region has 13 residues. The CDR3 DNA reads as TGTGCCAGCAGTGCGGACGGGCCCTATGGCTACACCTTC. This gives the protein CASSADGPYGYTF.

The genes are TRBV27 and TRBJ1-5; D uncertain. The CDR3 consists of 13 residues. V dropped 2 bases and J dropped 3 bases, with 5 bases sitting between them. CDR1 is MNHEY and CDR2 is SMNVEV in the germline V gene (reference sequence). The CDR3 here is CASSLVSNQPQHF. CDR3 nucleotides: TGTGCCAGCAGTTTAGTTTCCAATCAGCCCCAGCATTTT.

This clone was picked up one time. A read error may account for a junction end that differs from germline. The chain joins TRBV7-7 to TRBJ2-1, with TRBD2 matching 9 bases. Germline values: CDR1 SSHAT, CDR2 FNYEAQ (reference sequence). This CDR3 spans 14 amino acids. The CDR3, as DNA: TGTGCTAGCAGCTCCACTAGCGGGCACAATGAGCAGTTCTTC. As protein: CASSSTSGHNEQFF.

This clone showed up just once. For the CDR3, the DNA is TGTGCCAGTCAGGGCAGGGATCATAGCAATCAGCCCCAGCATTTT. Protein sequence: CASQGRDHSNQPQHF. The chain has TRBV19 and TRBJ1-5; D may be TRBD1 (5 bases). V was shortened by 8 bases and J by 0 bases, with 14 bases between the two germline ends. Germline V CDR1 and CDR2: LNHDA, SQIVND (reference sequence). CDR3 length: 15 amino acids.

V usage is TRBV29-1 and J usage is TRBJ1-4, with D perhaps TRBD1 (5 bases). The V end was cut by 6 bases, the J end by 4 bases, with 15 bases between. The CDR3 extends over 14 amino acids. Germline values: CDR1 SQVTM, CDR2 ANQGSEA. The CDR3 coding sequence is TGCAGCGTCAACAGCCCGGGGGATAATGAAAAACTGTTTTTT. Residues: CSVNSPGDNEKLFF.

This clone was detected only a few times. The CDR3 sequence: CASSKPEPNYGYTF. The CDR3 region has the DNA TGTGCCAGCAGCAAACCAGAACCTAACTATGGCTACACCTTC. V is TRBV21-1 and J is TRBJ1-2; the DNA was not compared with TRBD1, the D call given in the table. TRBV21-1 is reported as a pseudogene. This CDR3 has 14 residues.

The gene calls are TRBV5-1 and TRBJ2-1, with 8 bases that match TRBD2. CDR3 size: 16 residues. V was pared by 0 bases and J by 3 bases, with 5 bases of the junction left unmatched. Germline values: CDR1 SGHRS, CDR2 YFSETQ. CDR3 amino acids: CASSLVFSGNYNEQFF. In DNA form, the CDR3 reads TGCGCCAGCAGCTTGGTTTTTAGCGGGAACTACAATGAGCAGTTCTTC.

As concerns this clone: Other DNA variants within this sample encode the same CDR3. This chain connects TRBV6-1 to TRBJ1-1, with 7 bases that match TRBD1. Germline lookup yields CDR1 MNHNS and CDR2 SASEGT. The CDR3 sequence is 13 residues long. Trimming took 8 bases from V and 1 from J; bases not matched to a gene: 4. This CDR3 is CASLRQGNTEAFF. DNA for the CDR3: TGTGCCAGCCTTAGACAGGGGAACACTGAAGCTTTCTTT.

The chain combines TRBV5-6 with TRBJ1-1, with D tentatively TRBD1 (6 bases). Germline CDR1 SGHDT, CDR2 YYEEEE. V gave up 0 bases and J gave up 0 bases, with 9 bases separating them. The CDR3 loop spans 15 amino acids. CDR3 loop: CASSLATGLNTEAFF. The DNA for the CDR3 is TGTGCCAGCAGCTTGGCGACAGGACTGAACACTGAAGCTTTCTTT.

V gene TRBV5-5 combines with J gene TRBJ2-7; 7 bases map to TRBD2. From germline, CDR1 is SGHKS and CDR2 YYEKEE (reference sequence). The junction had 7 bases not matched to a gene; V was cut back by 0 bases and J by 7 bases. CDR3 length: 14 residues. DNA for the CDR3: TGTGCCAGCAGCTTGGCAGGAGGGGAGGGGGAGCAGTACTTC. Amino acid sequence: CASSLAGGEGEQYF.

This clone is medium-sized. The rearrangement uses TRBV29-1 and TRBJ1-1, with D hard to call. Per germline, CDR1 SQVTM and CDR2 ANQGSEA. With 3 bases removed from V and 3 bases from J, the gap between germline ends came to 8 bases. The CDR3 has 12 amino acids. CDR3 DNA sequence: TGCAGCGTTGATGAGCCTTACACTGAAGCTTTCTTT. Protein product: CSVDEPYTEAFF. The variable domain in full, with the rest retrieved from reference TRBV29-1 and TRBJ1-1, is SAVISQKPSRDICQRGTSLTIQCQVDSQVTMMFWYRQQPGQSLTLIATANQGSEATYESGFVIDKFPISRPNLTFSTLTVSNMSPEDSSIYLCSVDEPYTEAFFGQGTRLTVV.

The V call is TRBV27, the J call TRBJ2-3; D call uncertain. Germline CDR1 is MNHEY and CDR2 is SMNVEV (reference sequence). With 5 bases removed from V and 5 bases from J, the gap between germline ends came to 14 bases. The CDR3 is 14 amino acids. CDR3 DNA: TGTGCCAGCAGTCCGAACCCTAGAGGAGATACGCAGTATTTT. Encoded protein: CASSPNPRGDTQYF.

The chain has TRBV30 and TRBJ2-7; a weak D match, TRBD1 (5 bases). V lost 0 bases to trimming and J lost 2 bases, with 5 bases between them. Germline CDR1 and CDR2: GTSNPN and SVGIG (reference sequence). This CDR3 has 12 residues. This CDR3 is CAWSVGAYEQYF. The CDR3 nucleotides are TGTGCCTGGAGTGTAGGGGCCTACGAGCAGTACTTC.

The table lists this clone with many counts. The DNA of the CDR3 is TGTGCCAGCAGTACCCCGGGGCGAAGTCAGCCCCAGCATTTT. Encoded protein: CASSTPGRSQPQHF. The chain recombines TRBV28 with TRBJ1-5; tentatively, D is TRBD1 (5 bases). Germline V gene data show CDR1 as MDHEN and CDR2 as SYDVKM. The CDR3 consists of 14 residues. Trimming removed 5 bases from V and 6 bases from J, with 14 bases in between.

The CDR3: CASRLTSGQETQYF. The CDR3 DNA reads as TGTGCCAGTAGACTGACTAGCGGACAAGAGACCCAGTACTTC. The rearrangement uses TRBV19 and TRBJ2-5, with 9 nucleotides matching TRBD2. The CDR3 has 14 amino acids. The V and J ends lost 6 bases and 2 bases, in that order; junction bases with no gene match: 4. Looked up from germline, CDR1 is LNHDA and CDR2 is SQIVND (reference sequence).

The chain employs TRBV2 and TRBJ1-3; 8 bases are a match to TRBD1. V trimming: 3 bases; J trimming: 3 bases; junction bases outside the gene matches: 4. This CDR3 has 15 residues. Germline CDR1 SNHLY, CDR2 FYNNEI. The CDR3 here is CASSDQGASGNTIYF. The CDR3 bases are TGTGCCAGCAGTGACCAGGGGGCGAGTGGAAACACCATATATTTT.

The J gene is TRBJ2-1, the V gene TRBV7-3; TRBD2 agrees at 11 bases. Germline V gene lookup returns CDR1 SGHTA and CDR2 FQGTGA. The CDR3 is 15 residues long. The V segment lost 4 bases and the J segment 6 bases; nucleotides outside the gene matches: 5. CDR3 sequence: CASSSPGTSGNEQFF. The CDR3 DNA is TGTGCCAGCAGCTCACCCGGGACTAGCGGCAATGAGCAGTTCTTC.

V and J are TRBV7-2 and TRBJ2-7; TRBD1 might be the D (6 bases). V lost 10 bases, J lost 5 bases, and 18 bases lay in between. Germline V lookup: CDR1 SGHTA, CDR2 FQGNSA. This CDR3 contains 13 residues. The CDR3 DNA follows: TGTGCCACCCAAGGGACACTGTCAAACGAGCAGTACTTC. Amino acids: CATQGTLSNEQYF.

This sequence joins TRBV11-2 and TRBJ2-1; TRBD1 matches at 7 bases. The V gene's germline CDR1 is SGHAT and CDR2 FQNNGV. The V and J ends lost 3 bases and 8 bases, in that order; junction bases with no gene match: 1. The CDR3 is 12 residues long. The CDR3 DNA is TGTGCCAGCAGCTTCCAGGGGGATGAGCAGTTCTTC. Translating it yields CASSFQGDEQFF.

The chain has TRBV7-2 and TRBJ1-3; D not certain. This CDR3 spans 15 amino acids. Trimming removed 1 base from V and 3 bases from J, with 10 bases in between. Germline CDR1 SGHTA, CDR2 FQGNSA. CDR3 coding DNA: TGTGCCAGCAGCTTAGTAGCAGATGTTGGAAACACCATATATTTT. It translates to CASSLVADVGNTIYF.

The rearrangement uses TRBV30 and TRBJ1-5; no clear D gene. The germline V gene has CDR1 GTSNPN and CDR2 SVGIG (reference sequence). This CDR3 is 12 amino acids long. Trimming left V 2 bases short and J 1 base short, with 3 bases between. This CDR3 reads CAWSQSNQPQHF. CDR3 in DNA: TGTGCCTGGAGTCAGAGCAATCAGCCCCAGCATTTT.

The table lists this clone with a count of one. The chain joins TRBV6-5 to TRBJ2-1, with TRBD2 identical over 8 bases. With V trimmed by 9 bases and J by 6 bases, 13 bases remained unmatched. This CDR3 contains 15 residues. Germline V gives CDR1 MNHEY, CDR2 SVGAGI. The CDR3 sequence is CASSSWASGLNEQFF. The CDR3 nucleotides are TGTGCCAGTTCCTCCTGGGCTAGCGGGCTCAATGAGCAGTTCTTC.

The table lists this clone with a count of one. V usage is TRBV5-1 and J usage is TRBJ2-3; 7 nucleotides line up with TRBD1. Germline lookup yields CDR1 SGHRS and CDR2 YFSETQ. V was clipped by 3 bases and J by 9 bases; unmatched bases: 10. The CDR3 is 14 amino acids. The CDR3 sequence: CASSSNPTGDTQYF. The CDR3 DNA reads as TGCGCCAGCAGCTCGAACCCTACAGGGGACACGCAGTATTTT.

This clone was counted a single time. The chain couples TRBV5-4 to TRBJ1-1; tentative D call: TRBD1 (5 bases). The CDR3 loop spans 15 amino acids. The germline CDR1 and CDR2 sequences are SGHNT and YYREEE (reference sequence). V was cut by 4 bases and J by 3 bases, with 16 bases left in between. CDR3 amino acids: CASSNSGLRDTEAFF. The CDR3 DNA reads as TGTGCCAGCAGCAATTCGGGACTGAGGGACACTGAAGCTTTCTTT.

V and J are TRBV9 and TRBJ2-1; D ambiguous. With 0 bases removed from V and 7 bases from J, the gap between germline ends came to 5 bases. This CDR3 region has 12 residues. Germline CDR1 and CDR2: SGDLS and YYNGEE. The CDR3 nucleotides are TGTGCCAGCAGCGTAGACCTGAATGAGCAGTTCTTC. Amino acids: CASSVDLNEQFF.